The 22 T cell receptor beta chains below come from one sample, sequenced in a study of Graves' ophthalmopathy and Graves' hyperthyroidism. For repertoire sequencing, the TCR beta CDR3 regions were amplified from RNA transcripts. The workflow started with a first-round RT-PCR run with HTBI primers and then moved on to a second-round multiplex PCR. TCRdb analysed the multiplex PCR reads with MiXCR anew, one entry per CDR3 protein. The sample lists 200,000 to 250,000 distinct CDR3 sequences, roughly 50% occurring once. The source material was peripheral blood. Source of these receptors: an adult man with Graves' ophthalmopathy.

This rearrangement joins TRBV19 to TRBJ1-1; 11 bases are shared with TRBD1. CDR3 size: 16 residues. V gave up 11 bases and J gave up 1 base; unmatched junction bases: 12. Germline lookup yields CDR1 LNHDA and CDR2 SQIVND (reference sequence). The CDR3 spells CASKIGTGGENTEAFF. The CDR3 DNA reads TGTGCCTCGAAGATCGGGACAGGGGGGGAGAACACTGAAGCTTTCTTT.

V and J are TRBV20-1 and TRBJ2-6; D is unresolved. V dropped 7 bases and J dropped 0 bases, with 13 bases sitting between them. CDR3 length: 15 residues. Per germline, CDR1 DFQATT and CDR2 SNEGSKA (reference sequence). The CDR3 coding sequence is TGCAGTGTTTCCTACCTACGCTCTGGGGCCAACGTCCTGACTTTC. Translation gives CSVSYLRSGANVLTF.

J is TRBJ2-7 and V is TRBV20-1, with 8 positions matching TRBD1. This CDR3 is 13 amino acids long. Germline trimming cut 4 bases from V and 2 bases from J; bases unmatched to any gene: 4. Germline CDR1 DFQATT, CDR2 SNEGSKA (reference sequence). CDR3 sequence reads: CSAKGQATYEQYF. The CDR3 nucleotides are TGCAGTGCTAAGGGACAGGCAACCTACGAGCAGTACTTC.

This clonotype was picked up a small number of times. This sequence joins TRBV29-1 and TRBJ2-2, with TRBD2 identical over 8 bases. Germline V gives CDR1 SQVTM, CDR2 ANQGSEA. The length of the CDR3 is 15 residues. Germline trimming cut 5 bases from V and 5 bases from J; bases unmatched to any gene: 10. The CDR3 here is CSVLGLAGRTGELFF. The CDR3 DNA sequence: TGCAGCGTTCTAGGGTTAGCGGGACGGACCGGGGAGCTGTTTTTT.

V and J are TRBV7-2 and TRBJ2-7; TRBD2 aligns across 13 bases. Germline V gene data show CDR1 as SGHTA and CDR2 as FQGNSA. The CDR3 runs to 18 residues. V shed 4 bases and J 0 bases; nucleotides not matched to a gene: 9. The CDR3 DNA is TGTGCCAGCAGCTCCCGAGCGACTAGCGGGGGGCACTCCTACGAGCAGTACTTC. This sequence encodes CASSSRATSGGHSYEQYF.

This sequence joins TRBV15 and TRBJ2-7; D gene unclear. V was shortened by 1 base and J by 5 bases, with 6 bases between the two germline ends. The CDR3 extends over 12 amino acids. The germline gives CDR1 LNHNV, CDR2 YYDKDF (reference sequence). The CDR3 DNA is TGTGCCACCAGCAGAGGTACAGACGAGCAGTACTTC. Translated, it gives CATSRGTDEQYF.

The chain is built from TRBV12-3 or TRBV12-4 and TRBJ2-5; possibly TRBD1 for D (6 bases). Trimming stripped 9 bases from V and 4 bases from J, with 24 bases between. The CDR3 extends over 16 amino acids. CDR3 loop: CASSPLDSPTGETQYF. CDR3 bases: TGTGCCAGTAGTCCCCTGGACAGCCCCACGGGAGAGACCCAGTACTTC.

The chain carries TRBV28 and TRBJ1-1, with D maybe TRBD1 (5 bases). Trimming removed 3 bases at V and 0 bases at J, with 11 bases between. Germline assignment: CDR1 MDHEN and CDR2 SYDVKM. The CDR3 sequence is 15 residues long. The CDR3 DNA follows: TGTGCCAGCAGTTTCTCAGGGCAGATGAACACTGAAGCTTTCTTT. Its translation: CASSFSGQMNTEAFF.

Points on this clonotype: The germline gene is not matched at one end of the junction; a read error may be the cause. V gene TRBV2 combines with J gene TRBJ2-7; maybe TRBD2 (6 bases). The DNA end is more similar to TRBJ2-1, so the J call may be wrong. Germline CDR1 and CDR2: SNHLY and FYNNEI. The CDR3 runs 13 residues. The CDR3 region is CAGSERRDNEQFF. CDR3 DNA: TGTGCCGGCAGTGAAAGGAGGGACAATGAGCAGTTCTTC.

This sequence joins TRBV6-6 and TRBJ1-1; D remains unclear. The CDR3 consists of 11 residues. Looked up from germline, CDR1 is MNHNY and CDR2 is SVGAGI (reference sequence). Trimming cost V 5 bases and J 3 bases, with 4 bases left between them. CDR3 residues: CASSGDTEAFF. DNA of the CDR3: TGTGCCAGCAGTGGAGACACTGAAGCTTTCTTT.

This sequence joins TRBV5-1 and TRBJ2-7; perhaps TRBD2 as D (6 bases). With 0 bases removed from V and 6 bases from J, the gap between germline ends came to 13 bases. The germline gives CDR1 SGHRS, CDR2 YFSETQ. The CDR3 length is 14 residues. The CDR3 DNA follows: TGCGCCAGCAGCTTGGCCGGGAGAAAGAGCGAGCAGTACTTC. Protein sequence: CASSLAGRKSEQYF. The complete variable domain, with remaining parts taken from reference TRBV5-1 and TRBJ2-7, reads KAGVTQTPRYLIKTRGQQVTLSCSPISGHRSVSWYQQTPGQGLQFLFEYFSETQRNKGNFPGRFSGRQFSNSRSEMNVSTLELGDSALYLCASSLAGRKSEQYFGPGTRLTVT.

This clonotype was seen more than once but under ten times. The chain joins TRBV7-3 to TRBJ2-2; no clear D. Looked up from germline, CDR1 is SGHTA and CDR2 is FQGTGA. The length of the CDR3 is 14 residues. V was pared by 5 bases and J by 4 bases, with 11 bases between. For the CDR3, the DNA is TGTGCCAGCAGCGTCGGTCTGGTCACCGGGGAGCTGTTTTTT. Encoded protein: CASSVGLVTGELFF.

Concerning this clonotype: A clone one base away is much larger, so this may be a read error. The chain joins TRBV25-1 to TRBJ1-3; D is uncertain. CDR3 length equals 11 residues. Germline-derived CDR1 and CDR2 are MGHDK and SYGVNS. The chain's CDR3 is CPSSDGNTIYF. In nucleotides, the CDR3 is TGTCCCAGCAGTGATGGAAACACCATATATTTT. Full variable domain (remainder filled in from reference TRBV25-1 and TRBJ1-3): EADIYQTPRYLVIGTGKKITLECSQTMGHDKMYWYQQDPGMELHLIHYSYGVNSTEKGDLSSESTVSRIRTEHFPLTLESARPSHTSQYLCPSSDGNTIYFGEGSWLTVV.

This clonotype was detected many times. The genes are TRBV29-1 and TRBJ2-7, with 11 bases matching TRBD2. This CDR3 spans 14 amino acids. CDR1 and CDR2 (germline): SQVTM, ANQGSEA. The junction had 6 bases not matched to a gene; V was cut back by 4 bases and J by 4 bases. The CDR3 sequence is CSVALAGGPYEQYF. CDR3 in DNA: TGCAGCGTTGCCCTAGCGGGAGGCCCATACGAGCAGTACTTC.

The CDR3 protein is CSVVASGGVGDTQYF. CDR3 nucleotide sequence: TGCAGCGTTGTAGCTAGCGGGGGGGTTGGAGATACGCAGTATTTT. This sequence joins TRBV29-1 and TRBJ2-3, with 12 bases lining up with TRBD2. The CDR3 length is 15 residues. Germline V gene data show CDR1 as SQVTM and CDR2 as ANQGSEA. Trimming took 4 bases from V and 5 from J; bases not matched to a gene: 7.

This clonotype was seen only a few times. The chain employs TRBV4-1 and TRBJ1-5; D is uncertain. Trimming removed 3 bases from V and 5 bases from J, with 8 bases in between. From germline, CDR1 is MGHRA and CDR2 YSYEKL. This CDR3 has 13 amino acids. DNA for the CDR3: TGCGCCAGCAGCCACCAGGTTTATCAGCCCCAGCATTTT. Translated, it gives CASSHQVYQPQHF.

Concerning this clonotype: This may be a read error: a much more frequent sequence differs by one nucleotide. The chain uses TRBV15 and TRBJ1-2; 8 bases match TRBD1. The V gene's germline CDR1 is LNHNV and CDR2 YYDKDF (reference sequence). The CDR3 spans 16 residues. In nucleotides, the CDR3 is TGTGCCACCAGCTCCCGTAACCCGGTACAGGGGGGTGGCTGCACCTTC. This translates into CATSSRNPVQGGGCTF. The complete variable domain, with remaining parts taken from reference TRBV15 and TRBJ1-2, reads DAMVIQNPRYQVTQFGKPVTLSCSQTLNHNVMYWYQQKSSQAPKLLFHYYDKDFNNEADTPDNFQSRRPNTSFCFLDIRSPGLGDTAMYLCATSSRNPVQGGGCTFGSGTRLTVV.

The chain joins TRBV10-3 to TRBJ1-1; D uncertain. The germline CDR1 and CDR2 sequences are ENHRY and SYGVKD. The V and J ends lost 8 bases and 7 bases respectively, with 20 bases between them. This CDR3 is built from 14 residues. DNA for the CDR3: TGTGCCATCGGGGAGAAAGGTCTCGGTATTGAAGCTTTCTTT. Translation: CAIGEKGLGIEAFF.

This clonotype was seen at least ten times. The chain employs TRBV7-3 and TRBJ1-1; D uncertain. CDR1 and CDR2 (germline): SGHTA, FQGTGA. The CDR3 consists of 13 residues. Deletions cut 1 base from V and 3 bases from J, with 6 bases between. The CDR3 here is CASSLMSHTEAFF. DNA for the CDR3: TGTGCCAGCAGCTTAATGAGTCACACTGAAGCTTTCTTT.

A single count supports this clonotype. J is TRBJ1-2 and V is TRBV15, with TRBD1 matching 7 bases. The CDR3 extends over 16 amino acids. V gave up 6 bases and J gave up 8 bases; unmatched junction bases: 18. The V gene's germline CDR1 is LNHNV and CDR2 YYDKDF (reference sequence). The DNA for the CDR3 is TGTGCCACCAGTACGGACAGGAACTCCAACACGGGGGGCTACACCTTC. It specifies CATSTDRNSNTGGYTF.

V usage is TRBV15 and J usage is TRBJ1-4; tentatively, D is TRBD1 (5 bases). CDR1 LNHNV and CDR2 YYDKDF come from the germline V gene (reference sequence). V lost 2 bases to trimming and J lost 5 bases, with 18 bases between them. The CDR3 length is 17 residues. The CDR3 DNA reads as TGTGCCACCAGCAGAACAACCGGCACAGGACCAAATGAAAAACTGTTTTTT. Translating gives CATSRTTGTGPNEKLFF.

J is TRBJ1-1 and V is TRBV5-1; D gene unclear. Between the trimmed V and J ends, which lost 1 base and 1 base, there was a span of 11 bases. The V gene's germline CDR1 is SGHRS and CDR2 YFSETQ. This CDR3 has 15 residues. The CDR3 DNA sequence: TGCGCCAGCAGCTTGTGGCCGAACTCGAACACTGAAGCTTTCTTT. Amino acid sequence: CASSLWPNSNTEAFF.